This TCR beta chain is from a study of cytomegalovirus exposure and HLA in healthy donors. Study results and limitations: In a later analysis, specific HLA alleles were associated with over 15,000 TCR beta sequences at a 0.05 false discovery rate.

The PCR ran on 60 Vbeta and 13 Jbeta primers. Assay: immunoSEQ multiplex PCR; the TCRdb copy retains only in-frame clones and omits some. The sample includes more than 200,000 clones, almost 80% of them seen just once. The CDR3 consists of 15 residues. Trimming cost V 5 bases and J 5 bases, with 18 bases left between them. Germline loops: CDR1 MNHEY, CDR2 SMNVEV (reference sequence). With respect to this clone: Its antigen is unidentified.

The V and J genes are TRBV27 and TRBJ2-5; a weak D match, TRBD1 (6 bases). The sequencing sample was made of PBMCs. This sequence was found in a man younger than 35 in good health and CMV-seronegative. This CDR3 reads CASSATSTGSETQYF. In DNA form, the CDR3 reads TGTGCCAGCAGTGCCACCTCCACAGGGTCGGAGACCCAGTACTTC.